This record concerns one TCR beta chain sequence. Only in-frame clones appear in the TCRdb table, and some are missing; sequencing was by immunoSEQ multiplex PCR. Seen here are over 100,000 clones, approximately 92% observed once, and the top ten hold roughly 1.2%. The germline CDR1 and CDR2 sequences are SGDLS and YYNGEE. CDR3 size: 18 residues. Trimming took 0 bases from V and 6 from J; bases not matched to a gene: 14. The data derive from a study of cytomegalovirus exposure and HLA in healthy donors. The source of this sequence is a woman in her late teens or twenties in good health and CMV-seronegative. Sequencing was carried out using PBMCs. The chain recombines TRBV9 with TRBJ1-4; 7 bases match TRBD1. CDR3 loop: CASSVDSPGTERYEKLFF. CDR3 coding DNA: TGTGCCAGCAGCGTAGATTCCCCCGGGACAGAGCGGTATGAAAAACTGTTTTTT.